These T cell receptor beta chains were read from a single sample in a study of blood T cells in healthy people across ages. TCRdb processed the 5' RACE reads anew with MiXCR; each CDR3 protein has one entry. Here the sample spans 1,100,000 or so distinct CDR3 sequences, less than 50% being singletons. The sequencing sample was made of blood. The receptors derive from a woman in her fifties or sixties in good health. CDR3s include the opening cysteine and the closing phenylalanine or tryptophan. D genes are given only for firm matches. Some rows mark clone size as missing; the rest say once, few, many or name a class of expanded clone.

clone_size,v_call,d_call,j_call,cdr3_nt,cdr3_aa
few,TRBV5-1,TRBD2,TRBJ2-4,TGCGCCAGCAGCCTCATTTCTAGCGGGAGAAACGACATTCAGTACTTC,CASSLISSGRNDIQYF
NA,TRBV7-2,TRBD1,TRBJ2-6,TGTGCCAGCAGCCCGCGGACAGGGACTGGGGCCAACGTCCTGACTTTC,CASSPRTGTGANVLTF
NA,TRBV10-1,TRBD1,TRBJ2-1,TGCGTCTCACCGGACAGGAGCTCCTACAATGAGCAGTTCTTC,CVSPDRSSYNEQFF
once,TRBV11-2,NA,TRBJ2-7,TGTGCCAGCCGTCGGGACTCTGACTACGAGCAGTACTTC,CASRRDSDYEQYF
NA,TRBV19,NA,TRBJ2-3,TGTGCCAGTAGGCCCGCCGCCAGAACCGACACAGATACGCAGTATTTT,CASRPAARTDTDTQYF
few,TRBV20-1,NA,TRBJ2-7,TGCAGTGCTAGAGAGTCCCGGGACTTATCCTACGAGCAGTACTTC,CSARESRDLSYEQYF
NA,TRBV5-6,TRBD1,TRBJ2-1,TGTGCCAGCAGCTTTCCCGGGACAGGGAGTGAGCAGTTCTTC,CASSFPGTGSEQFF
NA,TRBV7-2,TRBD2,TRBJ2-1,TGTGCCAGCAGCTTAGAACTAGCGGGAGGACACAATGAGCAGTTCTTC,CASSLELAGGHNEQFF
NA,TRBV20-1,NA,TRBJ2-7,TGCAGTGCTCTAACAGGGATCGACGAGCAGTACTTC,CSALTGIDEQYF
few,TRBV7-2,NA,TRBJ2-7,TGTGCCAGCAGCTTAGACGGGGCACAGAGCTCCTACGAGCAGTACTTC,CASSLDGAQSSYEQYF
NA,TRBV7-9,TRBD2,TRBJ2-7,TGTGCCAGCAGCTTAGAGGCGGGAGCCAACGGCGAGCAGTACTTC,CASSLEAGANGEQYF
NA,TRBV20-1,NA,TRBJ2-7,TGCAGTGCCAGAATACCCGGGAGAAACTCCTACAATGAGCAGTACTTC,CSARIPGRNSYNEQYF
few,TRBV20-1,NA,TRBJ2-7,TGCAGTGCTAGCGTACCGGGATCAGGGAACGAGCAGTACTTC,CSASVPGSGNEQYF
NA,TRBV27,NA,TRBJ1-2,TGTGCCAGCAGTTCTGGCCTCCCGGGGGCGGGTGGAGGCTACACCTTC,CASSSGLPGAGGGYTF
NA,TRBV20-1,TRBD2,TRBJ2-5,TGCAGTGCTAGAGTGGCTAGCGGGAGGGTAGGAGAGACCCAGTACTTC,CSARVASGRVGETQYF
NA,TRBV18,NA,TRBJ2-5,TGTACCAGCTCACCAACAGCGACGGTTGCGACCCAGTACTTC,CTSSPTATVATQYF
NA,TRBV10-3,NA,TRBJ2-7,TGTGCCTACTCGAGGGCGGACAATGAGCAGTACTTC,CAYSRADNEQYF
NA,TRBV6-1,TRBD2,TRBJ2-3,TGTGGCAGCAGTTTCGGAGCGGGAGCTTACACAGATACGCAGTATTTT,CGSSFGAGAYTDTQYF
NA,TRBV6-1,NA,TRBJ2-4,TGTACCAGCAGTGAAGCGTTACTCGGGAGAGCCAAAAACATTCAGTACTTC,CTSSEALLGRAKNIQYF
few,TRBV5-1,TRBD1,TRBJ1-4,TGCGCCAGCAGCTTGGGGGACAGGCGTTCTAATGAAAAACTGTTTTTT,CASSLGDRRSNEKLFF
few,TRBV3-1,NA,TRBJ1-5,TGTGCCAGCAGCCGAACCTCCGGCAATCAGCCCCAGCATTTT,CASSRTSGNQPQHF
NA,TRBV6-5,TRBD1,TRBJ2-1,TGTGCCAGCAACCTCGGACAGGGGAAAGGTATCAACGAGCAGTTCTTC,CASNLGQGKGINEQFF
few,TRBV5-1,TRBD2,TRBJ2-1,TGCGCCAGCAGCTTTAGGACTAGCGGGAGTTTCAATGAGCAGTTCTTC,CASSFRTSGSFNEQFF
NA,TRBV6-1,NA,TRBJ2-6,TGTGCCAGCAGTGAAGCCCACTCTGGGGCCAACGTCCTGACTTTC,CASSEAHSGANVLTF
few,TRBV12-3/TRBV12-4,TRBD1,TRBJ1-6,TGTGCCAGCAGTTCTCTACAGGGGGTTAAGTCACCCCTCCACTTT,CASSSLQGVKSPLHF
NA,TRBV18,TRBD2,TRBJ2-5,TGTGCCAGCTCACCTTTACCGGGAGGCGAAAAAGAGACCCAGTACTTC,CASSPLPGGEKETQYF
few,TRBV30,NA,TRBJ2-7,TGTGCCTGTACGGGAGCCTCCTACGAGCAGTACTTC,CACTGASYEQYF
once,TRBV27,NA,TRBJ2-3,TGTGCCAGCAGTTCCCGGGATGTCATCAGCACAGATACGCAGTATTTT,CASSSRDVISTDTQYF
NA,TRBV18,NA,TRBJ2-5,TGTGCCAGCTCCGACAGGACCCAAGAGACCCAGTACTTC,CASSDRTQETQYF
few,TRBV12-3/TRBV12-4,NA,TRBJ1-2,TGTGCCAGCAGAAGGGACACTTCTAACTATGGCTACACCTTC,CASRRDTSNYGYTF
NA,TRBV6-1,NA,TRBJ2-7,TGTGCCAGCACAGCTTTCTACGAGCAGTACTTC,CASTAFYEQYF
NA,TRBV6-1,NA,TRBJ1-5,TGTGCCAGCAGCCCCGAGGGTGTTCGGGGTGGCCATCAGCCCCAGCATTTT,CASSPEGVRGGHQPQHF
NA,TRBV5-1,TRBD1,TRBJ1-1,TGCGCCAGCAGCTGGGCCGGGACAGGGGACACTGAAGCTTTCTTT,CASSWAGTGDTEAFF
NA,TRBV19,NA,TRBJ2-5,TGTGCCAGTCGGTCGGCGGATAGGGAGACCCAGTACTTC,CASRSADRETQYF
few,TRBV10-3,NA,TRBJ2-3,TGTGCCATCAGTGAGTCGGGTCTTGGGAGCACAGATACGCAGTATTTT,CAISESGLGSTDTQYF
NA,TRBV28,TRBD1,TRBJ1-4,TGTGCCAGCAATCAGGGGGCAAAGGAAAAACTGTTTTTT,CASNQGAKEKLFF
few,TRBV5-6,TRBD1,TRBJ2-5,TGTGCCAGCAGCCCCGGGACAGGGTACCAAGAGACCCAGTACTTC,CASSPGTGYQETQYF
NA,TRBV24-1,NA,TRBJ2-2,TGTGCCACCAGTGATGCGGGACGGACGAACACCGGGGAGCTGTTTTTT,CATSDAGRTNTGELFF
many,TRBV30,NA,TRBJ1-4,TGTGCCTGGATGGGTCAGAATGAAAAACTGTTTTTT,CAWMGQNEKLFF
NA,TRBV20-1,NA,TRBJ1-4,TGCAGTGCTAGATCGGGGGCGGATGAAAAACTGTTTTTT,CSARSGADEKLFF
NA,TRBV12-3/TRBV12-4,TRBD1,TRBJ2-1,TGTGCCAGCAGTTTATGGGACAGGGAAATTAATGAGCAGTTCTTC,CASSLWDREINEQFF
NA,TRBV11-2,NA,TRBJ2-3,TGTGCCAGCAGCTTAGGCCGGACAGGGAGGGGAACAGATACGCAGTATTTT,CASSLGRTGRGTDTQYF
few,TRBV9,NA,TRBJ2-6,TGTGCCAGCAGCGTTAAGGGCAGGGCTGCTTCTGGGGCCAACGTCCTGACTTTC,CASSVKGRAASGANVLTF
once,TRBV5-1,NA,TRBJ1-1,TGCGCCAGCAGCTTGGCCGTCGATGTGGGAGCTTTCTTT,CASSLAVDVGAFF
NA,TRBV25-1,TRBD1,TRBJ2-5,TGTGCCAGCAGTGCCCACTGGGACAGAAAAAAAGAGACCCAGTACTTC,CASSAHWDRKKETQYF
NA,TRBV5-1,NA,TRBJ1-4,TGCGCCAGCAGCTTGGGAGGGACGGACGAAAAACTGTTTTTT,CASSLGGTDEKLFF
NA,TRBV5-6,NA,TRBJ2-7,TGTGCCAGCAGCTTCTACGGACGCTCCTACGAGCAGTACTTC,CASSFYGRSYEQYF
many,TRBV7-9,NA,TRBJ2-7,TGTGCCAGCAGCCGACAGTCCTACGAGCAGTACTTC,CASSRQSYEQYF
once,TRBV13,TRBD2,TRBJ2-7,TGTGCCAGCAGGGCACTAGCGGGGGGCTACGAGCAGTACTTC,CASRALAGGYEQYF
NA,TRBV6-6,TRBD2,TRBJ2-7,TGTGCCAGCACCACTACCCGGGCTAGCGGGCATATCTACGAGCAGTACTTC,CASTTTRASGHIYEQYF
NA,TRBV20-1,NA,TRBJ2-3,TGCAGTGCTATCACCGGGACTGTTTCCACAGATACGCAGTATTTT,CSAITGTVSTDTQYF
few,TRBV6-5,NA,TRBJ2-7,TGTGCCAGCAGTTACCCCCGGCAGGGTTTCTACGAGCAGTACTTC,CASSYPRQGFYEQYF
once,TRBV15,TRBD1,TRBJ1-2,TGTGCCACCAGCATTAACAGGGGAGGTCTAGAAGGCTACACCTTC,CATSINRGGLEGYTF
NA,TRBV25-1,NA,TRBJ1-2,NA,CASSTSAYGYTF
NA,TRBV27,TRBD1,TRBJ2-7,TGTGCCAGCAGTCCGGCGATTTGGACAGGGGGGGAGCAGTACTTC,CASSPAIWTGGEQYF